This T cell receptor (beta chain) emerged from a study of resident and recirculating memory T cells in vitiligo. About the research overall: Samples were epidermis from two lesional and two nonlesional sites, plus PBMCs. Whole samples, not sorted cells, were homogenized and used for genomic DNA extraction.

Concerning this clone itself: As yet, its antigen is unknown.

Study results and limitations: Sequences differed between biopsy sites and patients, suggesting private specificity.

Sequenced by immunoSEQ multiplex PCR; TCRdb stores in-frame clones only, minus some. The sample carries tens of thousands of clones, roughly nine tenths recorded once. The V gene's germline CDR1 is SGHRS and CDR2 YFSETQ. The CDR3 is 18 residues long. V lost 2 bases and J 1 base, leaving 21 bases between the germline ends. Sequenced: blood. V gene TRBV5-1 combines with J gene TRBJ1-1, with a weak D call TRBD1 (6 bases). The receptor was isolated from a male donor with vitiligo. CDR3 nucleotide sequence: TGCGCCAGCAGCTTTATTACCGGGACAATCTACCAGAACACTGAAGCTTTCTTT. Its protein product is CASSFITGTIYQNTEAFF.